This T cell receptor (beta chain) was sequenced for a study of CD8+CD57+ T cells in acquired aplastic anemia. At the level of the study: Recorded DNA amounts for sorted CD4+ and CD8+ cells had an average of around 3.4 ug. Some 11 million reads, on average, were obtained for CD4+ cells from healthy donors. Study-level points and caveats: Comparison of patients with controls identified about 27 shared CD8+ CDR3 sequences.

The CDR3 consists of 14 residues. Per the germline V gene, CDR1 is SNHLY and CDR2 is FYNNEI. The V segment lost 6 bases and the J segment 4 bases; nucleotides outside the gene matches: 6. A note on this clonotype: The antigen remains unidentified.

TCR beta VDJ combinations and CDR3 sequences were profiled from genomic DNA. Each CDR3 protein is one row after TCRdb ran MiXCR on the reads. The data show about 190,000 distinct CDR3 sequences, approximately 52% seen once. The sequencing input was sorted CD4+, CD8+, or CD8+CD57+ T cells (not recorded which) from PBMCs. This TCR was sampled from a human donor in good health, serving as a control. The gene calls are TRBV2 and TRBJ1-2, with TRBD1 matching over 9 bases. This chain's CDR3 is CASRMGQGGYGYTF. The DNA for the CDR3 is TGTGCCAGCAGAATGGGACAGGGAGGCTATGGCTACACCTTC.